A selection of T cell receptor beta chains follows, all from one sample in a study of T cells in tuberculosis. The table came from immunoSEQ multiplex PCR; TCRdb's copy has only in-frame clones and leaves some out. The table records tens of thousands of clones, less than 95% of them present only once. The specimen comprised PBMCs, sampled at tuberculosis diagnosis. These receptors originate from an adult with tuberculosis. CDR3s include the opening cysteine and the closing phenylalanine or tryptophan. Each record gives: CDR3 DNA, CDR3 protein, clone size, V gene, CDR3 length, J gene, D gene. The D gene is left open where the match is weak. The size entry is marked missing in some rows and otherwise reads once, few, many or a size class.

CDR3 DNA: TGTGCTAGTGGCCAAACTAGCGGGGGGGCGACTGAGCAGTTCTTC
CDR3 protein: CASGQTSGGATEQFF
clone size: NA
V gene: TRBV12-5
CDR3 length: 15
J gene: TRBJ2-1
D gene: TRBD2

CDR3 DNA: TGTGCCAGCAGCACCCGGGACAGGGGCACCGGGGAGCTGTTTTTT
CDR3 protein: CASSTRDRGTGELFF
clone size: NA
V gene: TRBV4-2
CDR3 length: 15
J gene: TRBJ2-2
D gene: TRBD1

CDR3 DNA: TGCGCCAGCAGCCAAACTAGCGGGGGGTGGACCGGGGAGCTGTTTTTT
CDR3 protein: CASSQTSGGWTGELFF
clone size: NA
V gene: TRBV4-3
CDR3 length: 16
J gene: TRBJ2-2
D gene: TRBD2

CDR3 DNA: TGTGCCAGCAGTGGGACTAGCGGGGGCGCAGATACGCAGTATTTT
CDR3 protein: CASSGTSGGADTQYF
clone size: once
V gene: TRBV6-4
CDR3 length: 15
J gene: TRBJ2-3
D gene: TRBD2

CDR3 DNA: TGTGCCAGCAGCGGACTTTGGGGCAGGGAAAGAGCTGGGGCCAACGTCCTGACTTTC
CDR3 protein: CASSGLWGRERAGANVLTF
clone size: NA
V gene: TRBV9
CDR3 length: 19
J gene: TRBJ2-6
D gene: NA

CDR3 DNA: TGCGCCAGCAGCAGGGGTACAGGGGCCTCCTATAATTCACCCCTCCACTTT
CDR3 protein: CASSRGTGASYNSPLHF
clone size: NA
V gene: TRBV5-1
CDR3 length: 17
J gene: TRBJ1-6
D gene: TRBD1

CDR3 DNA: TGTGCCAGTAGTCGCATACAGGGAACCCTTTGGAATGAGCAGTTCTTC
CDR3 protein: CASSRIQGTLWNEQFF
clone size: NA
V gene: TRBV19
CDR3 length: 16
J gene: TRBJ2-1
D gene: NA

CDR3 DNA: TGTGCCATCAGTGACGACACCGTTCAGCCCCAGCATTTT
CDR3 protein: CAISDDTVQPQHF
clone size: NA
V gene: TRBV10-3
CDR3 length: 13
J gene: TRBJ1-5
D gene: NA

CDR3 DNA: TGCGCCAGCAGCCAAGATGAACAGGATAACTATGGCTACACCTTC
CDR3 protein: CASSQDEQDNYGYTF
clone size: NA
V gene: TRBV4-1
CDR3 length: 15
J gene: TRBJ1-2
D gene: NA

CDR3 DNA: TGTGCCAGCAGCACCCGTCTAGCGGGGTATACGCAGTATTTT
CDR3 protein: CASSTRLAGYTQYF
clone size: NA
V gene: TRBV7-2
CDR3 length: 14
J gene: TRBJ2-3
D gene: TRBD2

CDR3 DNA: TGTGCCAGCAGCCAAGATCCGCCTGTTACTGGGGAGCTGTTTTTT
CDR3 protein: CASSQDPPVTGELFF
clone size: NA
V gene: TRBV4-2
CDR3 length: 15
J gene: TRBJ2-2
D gene: NA

CDR3 DNA: TGTGCCACCAGCAGCACTTGGGACATCCAGGGCGATGGCTACACCTTC
CDR3 protein: CATSSTWDIQGDGYTF
clone size: NA
V gene: TRBV15
CDR3 length: 16
J gene: TRBJ1-2
D gene: NA

CDR3 DNA: TGCGCCAGCCCGACGGAGTCCGGTAATTCACCCCTCCACTTT
CDR3 protein: CASPTESGNSPLHF
clone size: once
V gene: TRBV10-2
CDR3 length: 14
J gene: TRBJ1-6
D gene: NA

CDR3 DNA: TGTGCCAGCAGCTTAGAACAGGGACCCTACGAGCAGTACTTC
CDR3 protein: CASSLEQGPYEQYF
clone size: NA
V gene: TRBV7-2
CDR3 length: 14
J gene: TRBJ2-7
D gene: NA

CDR3 DNA: TGTGCCAGCAGTTGGCCGGGGGAGACCCAGTACTTC
CDR3 protein: CASSWPGETQYF
clone size: NA
V gene: TRBV28
CDR3 length: 12
J gene: TRBJ2-5
D gene: NA

CDR3 DNA: TGTGCCAGCAGCGTAGCGGACAGGGTAACTGAAGCTTTCTTT
CDR3 protein: CASSVADRVTEAFF
clone size: NA
V gene: TRBV9
CDR3 length: 14
J gene: TRBJ1-1
D gene: TRBD1

CDR3 DNA: TGCGCCAGCGGATCGGGACACGTTATCTACGAGCAGTACTTC
CDR3 protein: CASGSGHVIYEQYF
clone size: NA
V gene: TRBV23-1
CDR3 length: 14
J gene: TRBJ2-7
D gene: NA

CDR3 DNA: TGTGCCAGCAGTTACTCTCCAGAACAGACACGGGAGCAGTTCTTC
CDR3 protein: CASSYSPEQTREQFF
clone size: NA
V gene: TRBV6-5
CDR3 length: 15
J gene: TRBJ2-1
D gene: NA

CDR3 DNA: TGCGCCAGCAGCCTGGACAGCCGAACTAATGAAAAACTGTTTTTT
CDR3 protein: CASSLDSRTNEKLFF
clone size: NA
V gene: TRBV4-1
CDR3 length: 15
J gene: TRBJ1-4
D gene: NA

CDR3 DNA: TGTGCCAGCAGTTTATATTTGCGGGGAGCGAAGATAATCAAAAACATTCAGTACTTC
CDR3 protein: CASSLYLRGAKIIKNIQYF
clone size: NA
V gene: TRBV28
CDR3 length: 19
J gene: TRBJ2-4
D gene: NA

CDR3 DNA: TGCGCCAGCAGCTGGGAATACAGGGGGAGATACGAGCAGTACTTC
CDR3 protein: CASSWEYRGRYEQYF
clone size: NA
V gene: TRBV5-1
CDR3 length: 15
J gene: TRBJ2-7
D gene: TRBD1

CDR3 DNA: TGCGCCAGCAGCTTGACGGGACTAGCGGGGGGATCGGACAATGAGCAGTTCTTC
CDR3 protein: CASSLTGLAGGSDNEQFF
clone size: NA
V gene: TRBV5-1
CDR3 length: 18
J gene: TRBJ2-1
D gene: TRBD2

CDR3 DNA: TGCGCCAGCAGTGAGAGGTCTAGCGGGGGCGATGAGCAGTTCTTC
CDR3 protein: CASSERSSGGDEQFF
clone size: NA
V gene: TRBV10-1
CDR3 length: 15
J gene: TRBJ2-1
D gene: TRBD2

CDR3 DNA: TGTGCCAGCAGCGTAGAACTAGCGGTCACTAGCACAGATACGCAGTATTTT
CDR3 protein: CASSVELAVTSTDTQYF
clone size: NA
V gene: TRBV9
CDR3 length: 17
J gene: TRBJ2-3
D gene: TRBD2

CDR3 DNA: TGTGCCAGCAGCTTCCCTCCAGGGGTGGGCAATCAGCCCCAGCATTTT
CDR3 protein: CASSFPPGVGNQPQHF
clone size: NA
V gene: TRBV6-6
CDR3 length: 16
J gene: TRBJ1-5
D gene: NA

CDR3 DNA: TGTGCCAGCAGCCCGACACCTTTTCACTATGGCTACACCTTC
CDR3 protein: CASSPTPFHYGYTF
clone size: NA
V gene: TRBV27
CDR3 length: 14
J gene: TRBJ1-2
D gene: NA

CDR3 DNA: TGTGCCAGCCGGGGCTCCTATAATTCACCCCTCCACTTT
CDR3 protein: CASRGSYNSPLHF
clone size: NA
V gene: TRBV28
CDR3 length: 13
J gene: TRBJ1-6
D gene: NA

CDR3 DNA: TGTGCCAGCAGCTTTCCCCTTAGCGGGGTGAACACCGGGGAGCTGTTTTTT
CDR3 protein: CASSFPLSGVNTGELFF
clone size: NA
V gene: TRBV11-2
CDR3 length: 17
J gene: TRBJ2-2
D gene: TRBD2

CDR3 DNA: TGTGCTAGTGGTTCCGGACATCCCTATTCACCCCTCCACTTT
CDR3 protein: CASGSGHPYSPLHF
clone size: NA
V gene: TRBV12-5
CDR3 length: 14
J gene: TRBJ1-6
D gene: NA

CDR3 DNA: TGTGCCAGCCGGGGAGGGTATAGCGGGGGATCCTACGAGCAGTACTTC
CDR3 protein: CASRGGYSGGSYEQYF
clone size: medium-sized
V gene: TRBV2
CDR3 length: 16
J gene: TRBJ2-7
D gene: TRBD2

CDR3 DNA: TGTGCCAGTAGTCCAGGCTGGGGGGGTACTGAAGCTTTCTTT
CDR3 protein: CASSPGWGGTEAFF
clone size: NA
V gene: TRBV19
CDR3 length: 14
J gene: TRBJ1-1
D gene: NA

CDR3 DNA: TGTGCCAGCAGCCGGACAGGGGGTGAACCCGGGGAGCTGTTTTTT
CDR3 protein: CASSRTGGEPGELFF
clone size: NA
V gene: TRBV7-9
CDR3 length: 15
J gene: TRBJ2-2
D gene: TRBD1

CDR3 DNA: TGTGCCACCAGCAGAGGGCGGCCCGGCGGCGGGGATACGCAGTATTTT
CDR3 protein: CATSRGRPGGGDTQYF
clone size: NA
V gene: TRBV15
CDR3 length: 16
J gene: TRBJ2-3
D gene: NA